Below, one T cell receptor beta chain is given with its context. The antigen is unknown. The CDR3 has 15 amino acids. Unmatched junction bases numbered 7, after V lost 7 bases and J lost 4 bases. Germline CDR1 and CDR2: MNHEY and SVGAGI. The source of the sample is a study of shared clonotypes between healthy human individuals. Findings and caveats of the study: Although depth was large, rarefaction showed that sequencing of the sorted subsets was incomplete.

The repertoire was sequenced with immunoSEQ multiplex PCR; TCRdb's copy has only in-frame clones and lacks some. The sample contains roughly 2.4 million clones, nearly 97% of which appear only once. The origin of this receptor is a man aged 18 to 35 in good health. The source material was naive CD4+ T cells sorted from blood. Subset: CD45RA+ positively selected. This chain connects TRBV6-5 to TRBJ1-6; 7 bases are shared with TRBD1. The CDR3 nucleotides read TGTGCCAGCAAGGAAGCGGGACAGTATAATTCACCCCTCCACTTT. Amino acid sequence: CASKEAGQYNSPLHF.